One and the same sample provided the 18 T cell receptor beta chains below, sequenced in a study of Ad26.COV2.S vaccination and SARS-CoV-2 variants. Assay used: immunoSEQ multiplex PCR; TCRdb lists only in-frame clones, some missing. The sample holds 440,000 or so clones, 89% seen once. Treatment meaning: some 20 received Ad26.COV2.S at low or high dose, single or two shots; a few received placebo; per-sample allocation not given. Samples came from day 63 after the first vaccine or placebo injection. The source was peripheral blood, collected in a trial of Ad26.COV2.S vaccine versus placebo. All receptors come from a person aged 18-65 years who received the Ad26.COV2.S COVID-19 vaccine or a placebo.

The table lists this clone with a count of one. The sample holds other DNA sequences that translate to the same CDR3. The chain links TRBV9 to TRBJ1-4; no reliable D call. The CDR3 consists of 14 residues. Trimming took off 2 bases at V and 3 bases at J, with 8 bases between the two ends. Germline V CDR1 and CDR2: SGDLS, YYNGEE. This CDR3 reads CASSVGGANEKLFF. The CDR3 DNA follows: TGTGCCAGCAGCGTGGGTGGGGCTAATGAAAAACTGTTTTTT.

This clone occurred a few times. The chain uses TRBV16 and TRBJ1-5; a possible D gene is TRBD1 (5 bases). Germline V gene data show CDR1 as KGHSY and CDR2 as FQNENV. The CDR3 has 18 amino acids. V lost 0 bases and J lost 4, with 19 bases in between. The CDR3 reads CASSQSLWTRQSNQPQHF. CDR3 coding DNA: TGTGCCAGCAGCCAATCTCTTTGGACACGACAGTCAAATCAGCCCCAGCATTTT.

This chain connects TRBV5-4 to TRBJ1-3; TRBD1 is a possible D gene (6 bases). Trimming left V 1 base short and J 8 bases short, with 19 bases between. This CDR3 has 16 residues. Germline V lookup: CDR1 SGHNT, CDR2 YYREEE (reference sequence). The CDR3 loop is CASSLKLDSISDTIYF. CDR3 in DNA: TGTGCCAGCAGCTTGAAATTGGACAGCATATCGGACACCATATATTTT.

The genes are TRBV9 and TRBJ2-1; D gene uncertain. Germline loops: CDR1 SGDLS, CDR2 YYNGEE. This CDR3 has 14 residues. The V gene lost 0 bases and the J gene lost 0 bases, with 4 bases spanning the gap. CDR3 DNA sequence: TGTGCCAGCAGCGTAGCGGACTCCTACAATGAGCAGTTCTTC. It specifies CASSVADSYNEQFF.

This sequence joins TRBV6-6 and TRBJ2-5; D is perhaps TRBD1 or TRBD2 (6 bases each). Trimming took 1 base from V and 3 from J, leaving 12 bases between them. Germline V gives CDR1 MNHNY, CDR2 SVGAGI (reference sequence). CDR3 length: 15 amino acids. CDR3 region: CASSYLGGREETQYF. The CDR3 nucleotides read TGTGCCAGCAGTTACTTGGGGGGCCGGGAAGAGACCCAGTACTTC.

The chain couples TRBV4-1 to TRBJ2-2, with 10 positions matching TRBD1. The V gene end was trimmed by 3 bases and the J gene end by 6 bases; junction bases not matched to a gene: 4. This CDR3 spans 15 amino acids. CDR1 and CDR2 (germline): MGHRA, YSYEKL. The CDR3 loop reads CASSHTTGGPGELFF. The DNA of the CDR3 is TGCGCCAGCAGCCATACGACAGGGGGCCCCGGGGAGCTGTTTTTT.

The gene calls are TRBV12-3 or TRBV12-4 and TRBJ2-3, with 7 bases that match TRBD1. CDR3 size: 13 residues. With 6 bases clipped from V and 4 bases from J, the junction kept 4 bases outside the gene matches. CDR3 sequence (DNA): TGTGCCAGCAGAGAAGGGGGCCCAGATACGCAGTATTTT. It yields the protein CASREGGPDTQYF.

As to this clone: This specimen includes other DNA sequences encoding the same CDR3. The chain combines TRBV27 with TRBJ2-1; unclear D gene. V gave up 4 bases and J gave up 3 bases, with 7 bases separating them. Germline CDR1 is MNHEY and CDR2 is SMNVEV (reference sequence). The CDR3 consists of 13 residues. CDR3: CASSSDGYNEQFF. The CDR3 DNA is TGTGCCAGCAGTTCCGACGGCTACAATGAGCAGTTCTTC.

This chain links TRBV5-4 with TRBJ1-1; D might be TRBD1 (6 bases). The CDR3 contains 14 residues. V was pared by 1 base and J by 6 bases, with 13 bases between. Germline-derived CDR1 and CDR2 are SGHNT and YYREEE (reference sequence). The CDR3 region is CASSLRGEGAEAFF. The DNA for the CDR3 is TGTGCCAGCAGCTTGCGGGGGGAGGGGGCTGAAGCTTTCTTT. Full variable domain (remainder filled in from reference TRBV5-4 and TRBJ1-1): ETGVTQSPTHLIKTRGQQVTLRCSSQSGHNTVSWYQQALGQGPQFIFQYYREEENGRGNFPPRFSGLQFPNYSSELNVNALELDDSALYLCASSLRGEGAEAFFGQGTRLTVV.

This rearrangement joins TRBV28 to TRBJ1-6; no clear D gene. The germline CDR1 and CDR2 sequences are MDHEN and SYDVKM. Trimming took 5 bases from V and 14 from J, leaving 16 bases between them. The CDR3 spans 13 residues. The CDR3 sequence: CASSTSPLWTLHF. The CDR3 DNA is TGTGCCAGCAGTACCTCCCCCCTCTGGACCCTCCACTTT.

The CDR3 DNA follows: TGCGCCAGCAGCCAAGGAGGGAATACCAATCAGCCCCAGCATTTT. It yields the protein CASSQGGNTNQPQHF. The chain joins TRBV4-1 to TRBJ1-5; D ambiguous. With 1 base removed from V and 3 bases from J, the gap between germline ends came to 10 bases. This CDR3 has 15 residues. The V gene's germline CDR1 is MGHRA and CDR2 YSYEKL.

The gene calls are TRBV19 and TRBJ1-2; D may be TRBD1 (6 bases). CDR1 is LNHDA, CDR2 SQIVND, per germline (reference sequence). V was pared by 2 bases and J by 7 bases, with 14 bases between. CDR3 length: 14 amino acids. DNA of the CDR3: TGTGCCAGTAGTATATACCCAGGGGCGGTTGGCTACACCTTC. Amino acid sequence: CASSIYPGAVGYTF.

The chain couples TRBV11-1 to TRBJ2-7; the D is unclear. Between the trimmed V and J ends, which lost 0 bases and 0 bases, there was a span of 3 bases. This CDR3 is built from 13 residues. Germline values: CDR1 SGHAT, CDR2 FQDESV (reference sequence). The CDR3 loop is CASSLASSYEQYF. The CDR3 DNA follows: TGTGCCAGCAGCTTAGCGTCCTCCTACGAGCAGTACTTC.

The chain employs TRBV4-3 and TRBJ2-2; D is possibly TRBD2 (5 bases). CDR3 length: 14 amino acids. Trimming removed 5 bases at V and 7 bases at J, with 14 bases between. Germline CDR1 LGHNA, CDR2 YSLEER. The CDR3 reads CASSNGNEVGELFF. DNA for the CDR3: TGCGCCAGCAGCAACGGGAACGAGGTCGGGGAGCTGTTTTTT.

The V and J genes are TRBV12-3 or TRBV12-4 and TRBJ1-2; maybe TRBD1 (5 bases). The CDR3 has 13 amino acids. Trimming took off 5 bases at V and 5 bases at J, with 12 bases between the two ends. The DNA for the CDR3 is TGTGCCAGCAGTGCAGGGCCTTTGTATGGCTACACCTTC. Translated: CASSAGPLYGYTF.

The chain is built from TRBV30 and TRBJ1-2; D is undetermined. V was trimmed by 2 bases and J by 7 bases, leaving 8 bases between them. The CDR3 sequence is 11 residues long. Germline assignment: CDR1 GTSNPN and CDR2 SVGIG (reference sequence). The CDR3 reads CAWSPKAGYTF. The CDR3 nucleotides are TGTGCCTGGAGTCCCAAAGCTGGCTACACCTTC.

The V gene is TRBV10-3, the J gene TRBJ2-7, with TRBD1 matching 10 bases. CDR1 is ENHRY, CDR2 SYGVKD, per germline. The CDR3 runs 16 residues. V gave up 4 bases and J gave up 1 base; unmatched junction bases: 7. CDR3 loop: CAISARQGAESYEQYF. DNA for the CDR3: TGTGCCATCAGTGCCAGACAGGGGGCCGAATCCTACGAGCAGTACTTC.

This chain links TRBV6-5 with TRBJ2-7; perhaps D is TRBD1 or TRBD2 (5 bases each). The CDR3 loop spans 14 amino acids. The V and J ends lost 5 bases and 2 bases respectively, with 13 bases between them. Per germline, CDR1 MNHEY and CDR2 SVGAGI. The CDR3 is CASSTGPSPYEQYF. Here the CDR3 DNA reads TGTGCCAGCAGTACGGGACCATCGCCCTACGAGCAGTACTTC.